This is a list of T cell receptor beta chains from one sample in a study of T cells after yellow fever vaccination. TCRdb re-analysed the 5' RACE reads in MiXCR, keeping a single row per CDR3 protein. The table lists around 350,000 distinct CDR3 sequences, under 7.5% of them singletons, with over 12% in the top ten. The specimen comprised PBMCs, sampled 5 days after the yellow fever booster vaccination. Source of these receptors: a man between 25 and 39 years old who received the YFV17D yellow fever vaccine. Each CDR3 is given with its conserved first and last residue. D genes are given only for firm matches. Not every row has a clone size; where given, it reads once, few, many or a size class.

D	size	V	J	DNA	CDR3
TRBD1	.	TRBV5-5	TRBJ1-2	TGTGCCAGCATCCAGGGGGCAGGAGACTATGGCTACACCTTC	CASIQGAGDYGYTF
TRBD1	.	TRBV7-2	TRBJ2-3	TGTGCCAGCAGTCGTCAAACAGGGGGCTGGAACACAGATACGCAGTATTTT	CASSRQTGGWNTDTQYF
.	few	TRBV3-1	TRBJ1-5	TGTGCCAGCAGCCAAACAGGCGTGTTGCAGCCCCAGCATTTT	CASSQTGVLQPQHF
.	few	TRBV20-1	TRBJ2-4	TGCAGTGCTGGGCCGTTAGCCAAAAACATTCAGTACTTC	CSAGPLAKNIQYF
TRBD2	many	TRBV7-8	TRBJ2-1	TGTGCCAGCAGCGGGCGGGGACTAGCCAGGTACAATGAGCAGTTCTTC	CASSGRGLARYNEQFF
.	many	TRBV20-1	TRBJ2-3	TGCAGTGCTAGAGTCCATCTCGCAGATACGCAGTATTTT	CSARVHLADTQYF
.	.	TRBV5-4	TRBJ2-1	TGTGCCAGCAGCACGCGACTATCGGGACCTCTCAACAATGAGCAGTTCTTC	CASSTRLSGPLNNEQFF
.	many	TRBV21-1	TRBJ2-5	TGTGCCAGCAAGAGGAGCTGGACATTGTCGGAGACCCAGTACTTC	CASKRSWTLSETQYF
.	.	TRBV30	TRBJ2-7	TGTGCCTGGAAATCCCTGGGCCCCATTGACGAGCAGTACTTC	CAWKSLGPIDEQYF
TRBD2	.	TRBV29-1	TRBJ2-7	TGCAGCGCAGGACTAGCGAAAGGGTACGAGCAGTACTTC	CSAGLAKGYEQYF
TRBD2	few	TRBV6-5	TRBJ2-1	TGTGCCAGCAGTTACTCTGGGGGTAGCGGGGGCTCGGTACAAAATGAGCAGTTCTTC	CASSYSGGSGGSVQNEQFF
.	.	TRBV29-1	TRBJ2-2	TGCAGCGTTGTCGTGAACACCGGGGAGCTGTTTTTT	CSVVVNTGELFF
TRBD1	many	TRBV15	TRBJ2-5	TGTGCCACCAGCGGACCGGGACAGGGAGAAAAAGAGACCCAGTACTTC	CATSGPGQGEKETQYF
.	.	TRBV7-8	TRBJ2-3	TGTGCCAGCAGCTTAGAAGACCGGGGCACGGATACGCAGTATTTT	CASSLEDRGTDTQYF
.	few	TRBV7-2	TRBJ2-7	TGTGCCAGCAGCCAAGACCGCTCATACTACGAGCAGTACTTC	CASSQDRSYYEQYF
TRBD2	.	TRBV7-2	TRBJ2-5	TGTGCCAGCAGACTCTTCGGGAGGGCCGAAGAGACCCAGTACTTC	CASRLFGRAEETQYF
.	many	TRBV5-4	TRBJ2-2	TGTGCCAGCAGCTTGGGCCCCGGTCTAGTTGGCGGGGAGCTGTTTTTT	CASSLGPGLVGGELFF
.	.	TRBV6-2/TRBV6-3	TRBJ2-1	TGTGCCAGCAACACTGGTCGTACAAGCTCCTACAATGAGCAGTTCTTC	CASNTGRTSSYNEQFF
TRBD2	many	TRBV9	TRBJ2-7	TGTGCCAGCAGCCATTCACTAGCGGGGGACTACGAGCAGTACTTC	CASSHSLAGDYEQYF
.	few	TRBV12-3/TRBV12-4	TRBJ2-6	TGTGCCAGCAGTCGACAGCAGGGCTACCCTGGGGCCAACGTCCTGACTTTC	CASSRQQGYPGANVLTF
.	few	TRBV20-1	TRBJ2-7	TGCAGTTTCAACAGGGGAGGCACGTACGAGCAGTACTTC	CSFNRGGTYEQYF
.	many	TRBV20-1	TRBJ2-3	TGCAGTGCGGTTTTGGGAGTAGAAACAGATACGCAGTATTTT	CSAVLGVETDTQYF
TRBD1	.	TRBV20-1	TRBJ2-7	TGCAGTGCTAGCGACAGGGTGGGACCCTACGAGCAGTACTTC	CSASDRVGPYEQYF